This T cell receptor beta chain was recorded in a study of metastatic and nonmetastatic thyroid tumors. Whole-study context: Repertoire comparison spanned blood and tumor or nodule tissue of malignant and benign thyroid patients. Study-wide results and caveats: Reportedly, malignant thyroid tumors had significantly higher TCR beta diversity than benign nodules, in blood and tumor.

Prior to thyroid surgery, none of the patients had received any treatment. The CDR3 runs 15 residues. V lost 7 bases and J 6 bases, leaving 20 bases between the germline ends. The V gene's germline CDR1 is MNHNS and CDR2 SASEGT. In the study's own analysis: Clinicopathological groups differed in CDR3, with these differences serving to build a distant-metastasis classifier for papillary thyroid cancer. TCRdb redid the clone calls on the PCR reads using MiXCR. The V and J calls were determined by TCRdb, not by the authors. The sample contains about 14,000 clones, roughly 12% of which appear only once. This clone has at least ten counts. Antigen unknown.

The chain couples TRBV6-1 to TRBJ2-3; TRBD2 might be the D (7 bases). The sequenced sample was blood. This clonotype originated in a female donor with papillary thyroid cancer or a benign thyroid nodule (not recorded which). Some clones in this sample may be carry-over from other donors' samples. CDR3 nucleotide sequence: TGTGCCAGCACCCAAGGGGGGGGGGGGCGGGATACGCAGTATTTT. It yields the protein CASTQGGGGRDTQYF.